The rows below give T cell receptor beta chains drawn from one sample of a study of blood T cell repertoires in COVID-19. Using immunoSEQ multiplex PCR, the repertoire was profiled, and TCRdb retains in-frame clones only, with some absent. The sample contains about 81,000 clones, around 88% of which appear only once. The sequencing sample was made of peripheral blood. These receptors all come from a woman aged 80 or older with acute or convalescent COVID-19. Both conserved end residues are part of each CDR3. Fields, in order: J gene, D gene, clone size, V gene, CDR3 DNA, CDR3 protein. The D gene is left open where the match is weak. The listing skips clone size in some rows; elsewhere it reads once, few, many or a size class.

TRBJ1-4 | TRBD1 | . | TRBV9 | TGTGCCAGCCGACGGACAGGGGACGAAAAACTGTTTTTT | CASRRTGDEKLFF
TRBJ1-1 | . | . | TRBV30 | TGTGCCTGGAACTTGTGGGGAGGGGCCACTGAAGCTTTCTTT | CAWNLWGGATEAFF
TRBJ2-5 | . | . | TRBV18 | TGTGCCAGCTCACCAGGCAGCCAAGAGACCCAGTACTTC | CASSPGSQETQYF
TRBJ2-7 | . | . | TRBV19 | TGTGCCAGTCGAGCAGCCCAGGGTCCCTACGAGCAGTACTTC | CASRAAQGPYEQYF
TRBJ2-3 | TRBD2 | . | TRBV29-1 | TGCAGCGTTGAAGATCTAGGTCTAGCGGGAAAAACAGATACGCAGTATTTT | CSVEDLGLAGKTDTQYF
TRBJ2-5 | TRBD2 | . | TRBV11-1 | TGTGCCAGCAGCATAGGGACTAGCGGGAGGGAAGAGACCCAGTACTTC | CASSIGTSGREETQYF
TRBJ2-2 | TRBD1 | once | TRBV29-1 | TGCAGCGCTATGGGACAGAGAAACACCGGGGAGCTGTTTTTT | CSAMGQRNTGELFF
TRBJ2-5 | TRBD2 | . | TRBV2 | TGTGCCAGCAGGGGGGGACTAGCGCAAGAGACCCAGTACTTC | CASRGGLAQETQYF
TRBJ2-5 | TRBD1 | . | TRBV6-6 | TGTGCCAGCAGGACAGGGGGCGGAGAGACCCAGTACTTC | CASRTGGGETQYF
TRBJ1-4 | . | once | TRBV11-2 | TGTGCCAGCAGCTCCCGACAGGCCCTAACGGGAAAACTGTTTTTT | CASSSRQALTGKLFF
TRBJ2-5 | . | few | TRBV19 | TGTGCCAGTAGTTCGAGCTCCCTCTACCAAGAGACCCAGTACTTC | CASSSSSLYQETQYF
TRBJ1-6 | . | few | TRBV5-3 | TGTGCCAGAAGCCAGGGAAACAGCTCCTATAATTCACCCCTCCACTTT | CARSQGNSSYNSPLHF
TRBJ2-2 | . | . | TRBV6-5 | TGTGCCAGCATGGGGCAGGGCTACACCGGGGAGCTGTTTTTT | CASMGQGYTGELFF
TRBJ2-6 | TRBD1 | . | TRBV5-8 | TGTGCCAGCAGCCCCGGGACAGGCCGCTCTGGGGCCAACGTCCTGACTTTC | CASSPGTGRSGANVLTF
TRBJ2-1 | TRBD2 | . | TRBV18 | TGTGCCAGCTCACTTCAAGCGGGGGCCGTCTACAATGAGCAGTTCTTC | CASSLQAGAVYNEQFF
TRBJ2-6 | . | . | TRBV30 | TGTGCCTGGCGGACGGGGAGTTCCGGGGCCAACGTCCTGACTTTC | CAWRTGSSGANVLTF
TRBJ2-2 | TRBD1 | . | TRBV6-4 | TGTGCCAGCAGCCCACAGGGGGACACCGGGGAGCTGTTTTTT | CASSPQGDTGELFF
TRBJ2-1 | TRBD2 | . | TRBV3-1/TRBV3-2 | TGTGCCAGCAGCCGGGGACTAGCGGGGGGGCTACTTATTTATGAGCAGTTCTTC | CASSRGLAGGLLIYEQFF
TRBJ2-1 | TRBD1 | . | TRBV19 | TGTGCCAGTAGTCCCTGGCTAGACAGGGTCAAAAATGAGCAGTTCTTC | CASSPWLDRVKNEQFF
TRBJ2-7 | . | . | TRBV9 | TGTGCCAGCAGCGTAGGGACAGTCACCTACGAGCAGTACTTC | CASSVGTVTYEQYF
TRBJ1-2 | TRBD1 | . | TRBV5-6 | TGTGCCAGCAGTGTTGTCACAGGGGGCGGTGAGGGCTACACCTTC | CASSVVTGGGEGYTF
TRBJ2-3 | . | once | TRBV3-1/TRBV3-2 | TGTGCCAGCAGCCAAGGTGGCGGGGATGGCACAGATACGCAGTATTTT | CASSQGGGDGTDTQYF
TRBJ1-5 | . | once | TRBV3-1/TRBV3-2 | TGTGCCAGCAGCGGCAATATAGGGGGGGTAAGCAATCAGCCCCAGCATTTT | CASSGNIGGVSNQPQHF
TRBJ1-2 | . | . | TRBV9 | TGTGCCAGCAGCGTAGGAATCGGGTTGGACACCACCTATGGCTACACCTTC | CASSVGIGLDTTYGYTF
TRBJ1-2 | TRBD1 | once | TRBV4-1 | TGCGCCAGCAGCCAAGAGGACAGGGGCTTCGGCTACACCTTC | CASSQEDRGFGYTF
TRBJ1-4 | TRBD1 | . | TRBV28 | TGTGCCAGCAGTCGGGACAGGGGGAATGAAAAACTGTTTTTT | CASSRDRGNEKLFF
TRBJ2-1 | . | . | TRBV28 | TGTGCCAGCAGTTTACCGCAGGGTTATGAGCAGTTCTTC | CASSLPQGYEQFF
TRBJ2-5 | . | . | TRBV3-1/TRBV3-2 | TGTGCCAGCAGCCAACTCTCGGAGACCCAGTACTTC | CASSQLSETQYF
TRBJ2-3 | TRBD1 | . | TRBV27 | TGTGCCAGCAGTTTACTAGGGACAGGGGACGATACGCAGTATTTT | CASSLLGTGDDTQYF
TRBJ1-5 | TRBD1 | . | TRBV19 | TGTGCCAGTAGTACCATGACAGGGGCCGATCAGCCCCAGCATTTT | CASSTMTGADQPQHF
TRBJ2-5 | . | once | TRBV1 | TGCACCAGCAGCCAAGGGCAGGGGTTGACCCAGTACTTC | CTSSQGQGLTQYF
TRBJ2-3 | . | . | TRBV30 | TGTGCCTGGTCTATCGGTCCCGGGGAGGGCACAGATACGCAGTATTTT | CAWSIGPGEGTDTQYF
TRBJ1-1 | TRBD1 | . | TRBV6-5 | TGTGCCAGCAGTTACTCCTCGCTTGACAGGGCCACTGAAGCTTTCTTT | CASSYSSLDRATEAFF
TRBJ1-5 | TRBD1 | . | TRBV5-1 | TGCGCCAGCAGCTTGGCGGGACAGGGCGGTCAGCCCCAGCATTTT | CASSLAGQGGQPQHF
TRBJ1-4 | . | once | TRBV3-1/TRBV3-2 | TGTGCCAGCAGCCCCCGAGGGACTCTCAATGAAAAACTGTTTTTT | CASSPRGTLNEKLFF
TRBJ1-2 | TRBD1 | . | TRBV19 | TGTGCCAGTAGTATAGGAGGTTTTTGGGGACAGTCGCCAGTTTATGGCTACACCTTC | CASSIGGFWGQSPVYGYTF
TRBJ1-1 | TRBD1 | . | TRBV27 | TGTGCCAGCACCCAGGGGGGAAACACTGAAGCTTTCTTT | CASTQGGNTEAFF
TRBJ1-4 | TRBD1 | once | TRBV6-6 | TGTGCCAGCAGTTACCGCAGGGGGTCGACTAATGAAAAACTGTTTTTT | CASSYRRGSTNEKLFF
TRBJ1-3 | . | . | TRBV6-5 | TGTGCCAGCAGGTTGAAACAGGGTTTGGGAAACACCATATATTTT | CASRLKQGLGNTIYF
TRBJ2-6 | . | once | TRBV19 | TGTGCCAGTAGTATAGGAGGAGGCTCTGGGGCCAACGTCCTGACTTTC | CASSIGGGSGANVLTF
TRBJ2-3 | . | . | TRBV14 | TGTGCCAGCAGCTCTCTTAGCCCGGGGAGCACAGATACGCAGTATTTT | CASSSLSPGSTDTQYF
TRBJ2-1 | . | . | TRBV5-1 | TGCGCCAGCACCCAGGGGGGAGCGGGCTATGAGCAGTTCTTC | CASTQGGAGYEQFF
TRBJ2-1 | . | . | TRBV4-1 | TGCGCCAGCAGCCAAGAGAGCCTGTACTACAATGAGCAGTTCTTC | CASSQESLYYNEQFF
TRBJ2-1 | . | . | TRBV29-1 | TGCAGCGTTGGGAGCGAGAAGTACAATGAGCAGTTCTTC | CSVGSEKYNEQFF
TRBJ2-7 | TRBD2 | . | TRBV5-1 | TGCGCCAGCAGCTTGACCGTAGCGGGAGGAAGCTCCTACGAGCAGTACTTC | CASSLTVAGGSSYEQYF
TRBJ1-3 | . | . | TRBV4-1 | TGCGCCAGCAGCCAGGACCCCTCGGGCAGGGGTGGAAACACCATATATTTT | CASSQDPSGRGGNTIYF
TRBJ2-1 | TRBD1 | . | TRBV7-3 | TGTGCCAGCAGCTTAAAAGCCCCCGGGACAGGGTACAATGAGCAGTTCTTC | CASSLKAPGTGYNEQFF
TRBJ2-7 | TRBD2 | once | TRBV14 | TGTGCCAGCAGCCAAGAAAGGGCGGGAGTCGGATACGAGCAGTACTTC | CASSQERAGVGYEQYF